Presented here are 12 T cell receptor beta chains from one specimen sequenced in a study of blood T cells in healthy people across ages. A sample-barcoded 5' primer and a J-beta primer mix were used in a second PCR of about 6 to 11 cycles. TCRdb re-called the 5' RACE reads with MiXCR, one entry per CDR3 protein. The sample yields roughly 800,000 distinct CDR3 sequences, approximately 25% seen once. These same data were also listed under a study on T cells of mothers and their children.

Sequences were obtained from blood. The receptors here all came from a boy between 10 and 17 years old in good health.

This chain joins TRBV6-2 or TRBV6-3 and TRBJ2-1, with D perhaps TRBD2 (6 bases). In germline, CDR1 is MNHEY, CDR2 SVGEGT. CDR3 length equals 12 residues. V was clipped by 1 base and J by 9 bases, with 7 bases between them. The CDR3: CASSYYGGEQFF. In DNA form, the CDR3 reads TGTGCCAGCAGTTACTACGGGGGTGAGCAGTTCTTC.

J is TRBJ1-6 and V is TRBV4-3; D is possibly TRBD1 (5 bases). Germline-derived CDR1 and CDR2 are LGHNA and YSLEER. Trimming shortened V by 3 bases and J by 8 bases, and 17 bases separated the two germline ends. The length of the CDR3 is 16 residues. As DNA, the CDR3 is TGCGCCAGCAGCCAGGACTTCGACAGAACTTATTCACCCCTCCACTTT. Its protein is CASSQDFDRTYSPLHF.

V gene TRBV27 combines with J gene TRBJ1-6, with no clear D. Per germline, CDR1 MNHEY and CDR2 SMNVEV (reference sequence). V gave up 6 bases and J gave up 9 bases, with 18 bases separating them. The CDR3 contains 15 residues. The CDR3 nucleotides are TGTGCCAGCAGGACTCAGGTTTCCCTAATTTCACCCCTCCACTTT. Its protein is CASRTQVSLISPLHF.

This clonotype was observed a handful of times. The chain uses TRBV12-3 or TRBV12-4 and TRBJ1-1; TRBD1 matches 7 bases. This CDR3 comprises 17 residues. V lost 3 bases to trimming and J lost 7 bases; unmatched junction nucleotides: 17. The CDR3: CASSFDRYRGEVDEAFF. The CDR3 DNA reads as TGTGCCAGCAGTTTCGACCGATACAGGGGTGAGGTGGATGAAGCTTTCTTT.

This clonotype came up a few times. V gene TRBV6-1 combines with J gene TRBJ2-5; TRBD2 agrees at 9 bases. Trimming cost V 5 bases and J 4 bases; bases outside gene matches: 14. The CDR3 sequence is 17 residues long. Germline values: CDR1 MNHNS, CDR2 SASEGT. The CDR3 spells CASSRVFAGGPGETQYF. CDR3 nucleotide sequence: TGTGCCAGCAGTCGAGTCTTTGCGGGAGGGCCCGGAGAGACCCAGTACTTC.

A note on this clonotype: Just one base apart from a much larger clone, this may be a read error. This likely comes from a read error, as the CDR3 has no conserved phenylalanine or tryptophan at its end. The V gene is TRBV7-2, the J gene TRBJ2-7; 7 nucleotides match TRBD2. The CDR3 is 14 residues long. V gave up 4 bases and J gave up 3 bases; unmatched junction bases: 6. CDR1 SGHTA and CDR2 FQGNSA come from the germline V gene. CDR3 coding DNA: TGTGCCAGCAGCTCAGGACTAGGATACTACGAGCAGTACTTG. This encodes CASSSGLGYYEQYL.

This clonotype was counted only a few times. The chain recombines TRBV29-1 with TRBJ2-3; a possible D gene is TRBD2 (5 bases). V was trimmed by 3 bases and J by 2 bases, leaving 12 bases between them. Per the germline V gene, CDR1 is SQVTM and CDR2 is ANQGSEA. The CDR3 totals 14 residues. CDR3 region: CSVDPGSLTDTQYF. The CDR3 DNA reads TGCAGCGTTGACCCGGGGTCTCTCACAGATACGCAGTATTTT.

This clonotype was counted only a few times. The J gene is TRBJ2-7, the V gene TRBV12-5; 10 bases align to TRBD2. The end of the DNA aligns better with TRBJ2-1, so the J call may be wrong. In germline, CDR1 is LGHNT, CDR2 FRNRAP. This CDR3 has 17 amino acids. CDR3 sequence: CASGPPLLAGFYNEQFF. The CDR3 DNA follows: TGTGCTAGTGGTCCCCCCCTACTAGCGGGATTCTACAATGAGCAGTTCTTC.

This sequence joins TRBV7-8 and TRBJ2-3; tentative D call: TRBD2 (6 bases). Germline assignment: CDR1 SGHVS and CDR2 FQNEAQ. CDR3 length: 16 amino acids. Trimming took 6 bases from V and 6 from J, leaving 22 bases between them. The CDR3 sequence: CASRRVTGVRADTQYF. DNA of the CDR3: TGTGCCAGCAGACGTGTTACGGGGGTTAGGGCGGATACGCAGTATTTT.

The CDR3 sequence: CSARDYGKSGNYQETQYF. The CDR3 bases are TGCAGTGCTAGAGATTATGGAAAGAGCGGGAACTACCAAGAGACCCAGTACTTC. The gene calls are TRBV20-1 and TRBJ2-5; the match to TRBD2 covers 7 bases. CDR3 length: 18 residues. V lost 0 bases to trimming and J lost 0 bases; unmatched junction nucleotides: 13. The germline V gene has CDR1 DFQATT and CDR2 SNEGSKA (reference sequence).

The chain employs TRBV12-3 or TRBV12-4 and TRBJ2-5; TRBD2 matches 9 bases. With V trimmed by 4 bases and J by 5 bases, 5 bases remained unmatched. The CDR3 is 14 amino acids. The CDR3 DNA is TGTGCCAGCAGTTCCGATACTAGCGGGGAGACCCAGTACTTC. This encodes CASSSDTSGETQYF.

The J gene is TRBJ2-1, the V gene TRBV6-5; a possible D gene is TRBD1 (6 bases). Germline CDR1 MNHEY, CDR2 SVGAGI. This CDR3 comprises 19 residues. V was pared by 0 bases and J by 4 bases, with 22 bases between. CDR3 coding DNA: TGTGCCAGCAGTTACTCGATTCGAGGGGGTCCGTCCCCTTACAATGAGCAGTTCTTC. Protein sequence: CASSYSIRGGPSPYNEQFF.